This TCR beta chain was identified in a study of somatic mutations in cytotoxic T cells in rheumatoid arthritis. Points on this clone: Its antigen remains unidentified.

The CDR3 runs to 15 residues. The junction had 5 bases not matched to a gene; V was cut back by 3 bases and J by 4 bases. CDR1 is SNHLY, CDR2 FYNNEI, per germline. Some clones are missing from TCRdb's copy, which holds only in-frame ones; the method was immunoSEQ multiplex PCR. This sample yields just under 20,000 clones, of which about four fifths are seen a single time; approximately 10% belongs to the top ten. Study conclusions and caveats: Rheumatoid arthritis patients, but not healthy controls, exhibited increasing CD8+ clonality with age. Researchers did not know the antigen targets of the expanded CD8+ clones.

V usage is TRBV2 and J usage is TRBJ2-2, with 7 bases identical to TRBD1. The receptor comes from a woman in her fifties or sixties in good health. Specimen: CD8+ T cells sorted from blood. The CDR3 reads CASSDPQGSTGELFF. In nucleotides, the CDR3 is TGTGCCAGCAGTGACCCACAGGGGTCCACCGGGGAGCTGTTTTTT. Full variable domain (missing parts from reference TRBV2 and TRBJ2-2): EPEVTQTPSHQVTQMGQEVILRCVPISNHLYFYWYRQILGQKVEFLVSFYNNEISEKSEIFDDQFSVERPDGSNFTLKIRSTKLEDSAMYFCASSDPQGSTGELFFGEGSRLTVL.